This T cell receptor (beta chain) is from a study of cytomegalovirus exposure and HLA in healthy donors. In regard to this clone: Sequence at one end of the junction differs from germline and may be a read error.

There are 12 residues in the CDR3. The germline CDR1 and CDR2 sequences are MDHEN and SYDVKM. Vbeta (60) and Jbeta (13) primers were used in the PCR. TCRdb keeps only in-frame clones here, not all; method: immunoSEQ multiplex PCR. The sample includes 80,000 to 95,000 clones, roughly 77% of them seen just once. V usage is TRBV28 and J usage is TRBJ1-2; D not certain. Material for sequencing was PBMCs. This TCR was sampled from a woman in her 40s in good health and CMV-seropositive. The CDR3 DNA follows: TGTGCCAGCAGTCCCCCTAATTATGGCTACACCTTC. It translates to CASSPPNYGYTF.